One and the same sample provided the 8 T cell receptor beta chains below, sequenced in a study of STAT5B mutations in CD4+ large granular lymphocyte leukemia. Sequenced by immunoSEQ multiplex PCR; TCRdb stores in-frame clones only, minus some. The data hold just under 35,000 clones, with around 63% observed a single time. Material: CD4+ T cells from blood buffy coats. Receptor source: a human donor in good health.

This clone was detected only once. CDR3 amino acids: CASSWQGTNYGYTF. The CDR3 bases are TGTGCCAGCAGCTGGCAGGGTACCAACTATGGCTACACCTTC. The J gene is TRBJ1-2, the V gene TRBV7-2; perhaps TRBD1 as D (5 bases). This CDR3 is 14 amino acids long. Trimming removed 4 bases from V and 2 bases from J, with 11 bases in between. Germline CDR1 and CDR2: SGHTA and FQGNSA.

This rearrangement joins TRBV4-1 to TRBJ1-1, with D uncertain. The V and J ends lost 1 base and 0 bases respectively, with 9 bases between them. Germline CDR1 MGHRA, CDR2 YSYEKL. The CDR3 extends over 15 amino acids. CDR3 protein: CASSQAANMNTEAFF. The CDR3 DNA sequence: TGCGCCAGCAGCCAAGCGGCAAACATGAACACTGAAGCTTTCTTT.

The CDR3 bases are TGTGCCAGCTCACTATCCGGGACAGGGACCTCTGGAAACACCATATATTTT. Translation gives CASSLSGTGTSGNTIYF. The J gene is TRBJ1-3, the V gene TRBV18; 9 nucleotides match TRBD1. Germline V CDR1 and CDR2: KGHSH, LQKENI. V trimming: 4 bases; J trimming: 0 bases; junction bases outside the gene matches: 7. CDR3 length equals 17 residues.

The genes are TRBV21-1 and TRBJ1-2. TRBV21-1 is flagged as a pseudogene. This CDR3 is 15 amino acids long. DNA of the CDR3: TGTGCCAGCAGCAAAGATTATACAGCCCTGAGGGGCTACACCTTC. Translated: CASSKDYTALRGYTF.

This chain joins TRBV9 and TRBJ1-6; D not resolved. The CDR3 sequence is 16 residues long. The ends were cut back, 0 bases at V and 9 bases at J, with 16 bases in the middle. The germline V gene has CDR1 SGDLS and CDR2 YYNGEE. CDR3 loop: CASSVESPNFASPLHF. As DNA, the CDR3 is TGTGCCAGCAGCGTAGAGTCCCCAAATTTTGCTTCACCCCTCCACTTT.

This clone was seen more than once but under ten times. This chain connects TRBV10-2 to TRBJ2-7; TRBD1 agrees at 7 bases. V lost 6 bases, J lost 1 base, and 0 bases stayed unmatched. The CDR3 length is 12 residues. CDR1 WSHSY and CDR2 SAAADI come from the germline V gene. The CDR3 loop reads CASRQGSYEQYF. In nucleotides, the CDR3 is TGCGCCAGCAGACAGGGGTCCTACGAGCAGTACTTC.

V is TRBV9 and J is TRBJ1-5, with a tentative D call TRBD1 (5 bases). This CDR3 has 15 residues. V lost 0 bases and J 2 bases, leaving 9 bases between the germline ends. Germline CDR1 SGDLS, CDR2 YYNGEE. The CDR3 nucleotides are TGTGCCAGCAGCGTAGGATCACAGGGCAATCAGCCCCAGCATTTT. Encoded protein: CASSVGSQGNQPQHF.

The V and J genes are TRBV10-2 and TRBJ2-1; D unresolved. The CDR3 sequence is 12 residues long. Per the germline V gene, CDR1 is WSHSY and CDR2 is SAAADI. The V end lost 1 base, the J end lost 7 bases, and 5 bases lay between the germline ends. CDR3 region: CASSELLNEQFF. DNA for the CDR3: TGCGCCAGCAGTGAGTTACTTAATGAGCAGTTCTTC.